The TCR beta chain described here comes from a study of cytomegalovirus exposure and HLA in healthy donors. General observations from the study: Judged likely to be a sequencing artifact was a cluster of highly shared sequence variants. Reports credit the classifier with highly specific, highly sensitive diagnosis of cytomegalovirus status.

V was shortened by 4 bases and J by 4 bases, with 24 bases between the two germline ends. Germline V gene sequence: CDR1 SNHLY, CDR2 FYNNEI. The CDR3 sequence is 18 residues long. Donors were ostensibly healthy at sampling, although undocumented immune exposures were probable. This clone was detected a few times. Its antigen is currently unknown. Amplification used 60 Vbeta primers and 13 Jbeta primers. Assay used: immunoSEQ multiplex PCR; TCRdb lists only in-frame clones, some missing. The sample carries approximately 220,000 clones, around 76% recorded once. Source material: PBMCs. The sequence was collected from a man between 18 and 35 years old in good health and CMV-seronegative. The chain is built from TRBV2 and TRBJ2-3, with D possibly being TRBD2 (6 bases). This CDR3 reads CASSVVDGTAWRADTQYF. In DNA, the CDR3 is TGTGCCAGCAGTGTAGTGGACGGGACGGCGTGGAGGGCAGATACGCAGTATTTT.